Presented here are 29 T cell receptor beta chains from one specimen sequenced in a study of T-cell memory formation after mild COVID-19. TCRdb used MiXCR to reprocess the 5' RACE reads, holding one entry per CDR3 protein. The table records around 250,000 distinct CDR3 sequences, 15% of them present only once. What was sequenced was PBMCs or a T cell subset sorted from them (not recorded which). The origin of the receptors is an adult woman who had mild COVID-19 (a few samples of this study predate the infection). Cell type and time point are not known.

The chain uses TRBV5-1 and TRBJ1-1; perhaps TRBD1 as D (6 bases). CDR1 is SGHRS and CDR2 is YFSETQ in the germline V gene. The CDR3 loop spans 13 amino acids. The V gene lost 0 bases and the J gene lost 11 bases, with 14 bases spanning the gap. In DNA form, the CDR3 reads TGCGCCAGCAGCTTGGGAGGACAGAATTCGGCTTTCTTT. Translated: CASSLGGQNSAFF.

The chain combines TRBV20-1 with TRBJ2-2; D remains unclear. This CDR3 has 15 amino acids. Germline loops: CDR1 DFQATT, CDR2 SNEGSKA (reference sequence). Between the trimmed V and J ends, which lost 4 bases and 0 bases, there was a span of 12 bases. The CDR3 nucleotides read TGCAGTGCTACCCCCCCTGGAGCGAACACCGGGGAGCTGTTTTTT. This encodes CSATPPGANTGELFF.

The chain joins TRBV11-2 to TRBJ2-1; TRBD2 agrees at 7 bases. The CDR3 totals 16 residues. Germline loops: CDR1 SGHAT, CDR2 FQNNGV. Losses at the gene ends were 1 base for V and 9 bases for J; bases not matched to a gene: 12. The CDR3 loop is CASSLVSPGLTGEQFF. The CDR3 DNA sequence: TGTGCCAGCAGCTTAGTTTCGCCGGGACTAACGGGTGAGCAGTTCTTC.

The chain's CDR3 is CASSPSSGFQETQYF. Written as DNA, the CDR3 is TGTGCCAGCAGTCCCAGTTCAGGGTTCCAAGAGACCCAGTACTTC. The V and J genes are TRBV14 and TRBJ2-5, with a weak D call TRBD1 (5 bases). This CDR3 is built from 15 residues. V lost 6 bases and J 1 base, leaving 15 bases between the germline ends. Germline V gene data show CDR1 as SGHDN and CDR2 as FVKESK.

This clonotype was detected only a few times. This chain joins TRBV14 and TRBJ1-1; D gene uncertain. This CDR3 contains 14 residues. With 3 bases removed from V and 3 bases from J, the gap between germline ends came to 11 bases. Germline V CDR1 and CDR2: SGHDN, FVKESK. CDR3: CASSQFDIYTEAFF. The CDR3 DNA is TGTGCCAGCAGCCAGTTTGACATATACACTGAAGCTTTCTTT.

The chain couples TRBV6-5 to TRBJ1-2; weak D call: TRBD1 (5 bases). The CDR3 loop spans 11 amino acids. Per germline, CDR1 MNHEY and CDR2 SVGAGI. The ends were cut back, 6 bases at V and 7 bases at J, with 9 bases in the middle. The CDR3 protein is CASSGGVGYTF. DNA for the CDR3: TGTGCCAGCAGCGGGGGGGTTGGCTACACCTTC.

Only a few counts were recorded for this clonotype. This chain uses TRBV20-1 with TRBJ1-2; D is unresolved. CDR1 and CDR2 from the germline V gene are DFQATT and SNEGSKA (reference sequence). The V and J ends lost 3 bases and 8 bases respectively, with 16 bases between them. This CDR3 has 13 residues. The CDR3 DNA is TGCAGTGCTAGCCCTCGCGGGATTCGCGGCTACACCTTC. This sequence encodes CSASPRGIRGYTF.

The rearrangement joins TRBV6-1 to TRBJ2-5; D gene uncertain. The ends were cut back, 6 bases at V and 5 bases at J, with 7 bases in the middle. The CDR3 covers 11 residues. Germline CDR1 MNHNS, CDR2 SASEGT. CDR3 nucleotide sequence: TGTGCCAGCAGATTCCTTGAGACCCAGTACTTC. Translating it yields CASRFLETQYF.

The V gene is TRBV20-1, the J gene TRBJ2-7, with D tentatively TRBD2 (6 bases). The V end lost 7 bases, the J end lost 7 bases, and 14 bases lay between the germline ends. The CDR3 contains 11 residues. CDR1 DFQATT and CDR2 SNEGSKA come from the germline V gene (reference sequence). The CDR3 reads CSVSPGREQYF. CDR3 sequence (DNA): TGCAGTGTTAGCCCAGGGAGGGAGCAGTACTTC.

This clonotype was counted a few times. This chain uses TRBV12-3 or TRBV12-4 with TRBJ2-1; D may be TRBD2 (6 bases). The CDR3 has 14 residues. Between the trimmed V and J ends, which lost 2 bases and 9 bases, there was a span of 14 bases. The CDR3 bases are TGTGCCAGCAGTTTAAGACTAGGCCCTATTGAGCAGTTCTTC. It specifies CASSLRLGPIEQFF.

The chain has TRBV19 and TRBJ2-7, with 8 bases that match TRBD1. V was clipped by 5 bases and J by 3 bases; unmatched bases: 12. CDR3 length: 16 residues. Germline CDR1 LNHDA, CDR2 SQIVND (reference sequence). The CDR3 sequence is CASSAKGQGICYEQYF. CDR3 bases: TGTGCCAGTAGTGCCAAAGGACAGGGTATTTGCTACGAGCAGTACTTC.

This clonotype showed up just a few times. The CDR3 DNA follows: TGTGCCTGGAGTCCCTCAGTGGGACGGACCGGGGAGCTGTTTTTT. This sequence encodes CAWSPSVGRTGELFF. The chain joins TRBV30 to TRBJ2-2, with D perhaps being TRBD1 or TRBD2 (5 bases each). V was cut by 2 bases and J by 5 bases, with 15 bases left in between. Germline lookup yields CDR1 GTSNPN and CDR2 SVGIG (reference sequence). CDR3 length: 15 amino acids. Variable domain in full (rest from reference TRBV30 and TRBJ2-2): SQTIHQWPATLVQPVGSPLSLECTVEGTSNPNLYWYRQAAGRGLQLLFYSVGIGQISSEVPQNLSASRPQDRQFILSSKKLLLSDSGFYLCAWSPSVGRTGELFFGEGSRLTVL.

There are a few counts of this clonotype. The chain couples TRBV12-3 or TRBV12-4 to TRBJ1-1; D gene uncertain. The ends were cut back, 7 bases at V and 5 bases at J, with 14 bases in the middle. The CDR3 is 13 amino acids. For the CDR3, the DNA is TGTGCCAGCAAACCCGGGTCCGGGACTGAAGCTTTCTTT. Protein product: CASKPGSGTEAFF.

This clonotype has only a few counts. The chain combines TRBV7-9 with TRBJ2-6; 7 nucleotides line up with TRBD1. The germline CDR1 and CDR2 sequences are SEHNR and FQNEAQ (reference sequence). The CDR3 contains 15 residues. In nucleotides, the CDR3 is TGTGCTATGACAGGGTTTGGCTCTGGGGCCAACGTCCTGACTTTC. Its translation: CAMTGFGSGANVLTF. The whole variable domain, remainder taken from reference TRBV7-9 and TRBJ2-6, is DTGVSQNPRHKITKRGQNVTFRCDPISEHNRLYWYRQTLGQGPEFLTYFQNEAQLEKSRLLSDRFSAERPKGSFSTLEIQRTEQGDSAMYLCAMTGFGSGANVLTFGAGSRLTVL.

CDR3 nucleotides: TGCGCCAGCAGCTTGAGTGCGGACACGTCCAATGAGCAGTTCTTC. Protein: CASSLSADTSNEQFF. V and J are TRBV5-1 and TRBJ2-1, with D possibly TRBD1 on 5 matching bases. Per germline, CDR1 SGHRS and CDR2 YFSETQ. Trimming left V 1 base short and J 6 bases short, with 14 bases between. The CDR3 covers 15 residues.

The chain uses TRBV24-1 and TRBJ2-3, with 8 bases matching TRBD2. The length of the CDR3 is 16 residues. V was pared by 4 bases and J by 4 bases, with 9 bases of the junction left unmatched. Germline V gene lookup returns CDR1 KGHDR and CDR2 SFDVKD. The CDR3 DNA sequence: TGTGCCACCAGTGAGCCGGGACTAGGGACTCCAGATACGCAGTATTTT. Translated, it gives CATSEPGLGTPDTQYF.

The table lists this clonotype with a few counts. The chain uses TRBV5-1 and TRBJ2-7; D unclear. Germline V lookup: CDR1 SGHRS, CDR2 YFSETQ. CDR3 size: 12 residues. V was cut by 2 bases and J by 3 bases, with 6 bases left in between. The chain's CDR3 is CASSLSVYEQYF. The DNA of the CDR3 is TGCGCCAGCAGCTTATCGGTCTACGAGCAGTACTTC.

This clonotype was found many times. The chain is built from TRBV15 and TRBJ1-1; a weak D match, TRBD1 (5 bases). The V end was cut by 5 bases, the J end by 5 bases, with 21 bases between. This CDR3 is 16 amino acids long. Per the germline V gene, CDR1 is LNHNV and CDR2 is YYDKDF (reference sequence). The CDR3 DNA sequence: TGTGCCACCAGCTCACCTAGCGGGGCTTTGGAGACTGAAGCTTTCTTT. It specifies CATSSPSGALETEAFF.

This chain connects TRBV5-6 to TRBJ2-3; 7 nucleotides line up with TRBD2. Germline V CDR1 and CDR2: SGHDT, YYEEEE. CDR3 size: 15 residues. J lost 2 bases, V lost 2 bases, and 5 bases had no gene match. This CDR3 reads CASSFRGGPTDTQYF. The CDR3 bases are TGTGCCAGCAGCTTTCGGGGAGGGCCCACAGATACGCAGTATTTT.

The chain joins TRBV19 to TRBJ2-2; 10 bases map to TRBD2. With V trimmed by 8 bases and J by 0 bases, 15 bases remained unmatched. The CDR3 extends over 19 amino acids. CDR1 and CDR2 (germline): LNHDA, SQIVND (reference sequence). The CDR3 loop reads CASSLRGVAGGANTGELFF. As DNA, the CDR3 is TGTGCCAGTTCTTTGCGAGGGGTAGCGGGGGGCGCGAACACCGGGGAGCTGTTTTTT.

This clonotype occurred a few times. J is TRBJ1-5 and V is TRBV5-6; 8 bases align to TRBD1. CDR1 and CDR2 (germline): SGHDT, YYEEEE. This CDR3 is built from 14 residues. V dropped 4 bases and J dropped 7; count of bases not matched to a gene: 7. CDR3 amino acids: CASSRTGRFQPQHF. The CDR3 nucleotides read TGTGCCAGCAGCCGGACAGGGAGGTTCCAGCCCCAGCATTTT.

The J gene is TRBJ1-1, the V gene TRBV5-1; TRBD1 is a possible D gene (6 bases). Trimming removed 0 bases from V and 4 bases from J, with 16 bases in between. The germline CDR1 and CDR2 sequences are SGHRS and YFSETQ. The CDR3 runs to 16 residues. CDR3 sequence reads: CASSLVSGGASTEAFF. The CDR3 DNA is TGCGCCAGCAGCTTGGTCTCTGGGGGGGCGAGCACTGAAGCTTTCTTT.

CDR3 nucleotide sequence: TGCGCCAGCAGCTTGGGACAGGGGACGACCTACGAGCAGTACTTC. It specifies CASSLGQGTTYEQYF. The rearrangement uses TRBV5-1 and TRBJ2-7, with 8 bases matching TRBD1. Trimming removed 0 bases from V and 2 bases from J; junction bases left unmatched: 4. The germline V gene encodes CDR1 SGHRS and CDR2 YFSETQ. The CDR3 totals 15 residues.

This clonotype was counted only a few times. The DNA for the CDR3 is TGTGCCAGCAGCAAAGCGATGTGGTCGAGACCCTTGGGGGGTGGAGAGACCCAGTACTTC. Residues: CASSKAMWSRPLGGGETQYF. The rearrangement links TRBV21-1 to TRBJ2-5; TRBD1 is taken as the D call from the table, unchecked against the DNA. TRBV21-1 is recorded as a pseudogene. The CDR3 consists of 20 residues.

The V gene is TRBV11-2, the J gene TRBJ2-3, with D tentatively TRBD2 (6 bases). CDR1 is SGHAT, CDR2 FQNNGV, per germline. The V end was cut by 0 bases, the J end by 3 bases, with 13 bases between. This CDR3 is 16 amino acids long. The CDR3 here is CASSLDKGGRTDTQYF. The CDR3 DNA is TGTGCCAGCAGCTTAGATAAGGGAGGTCGGACAGATACGCAGTATTTT.

The chain links TRBV4-2 to TRBJ2-6, with D perhaps matching TRBD1 or TRBD2 (5 bases each). The CDR3 is 15 residues long. V shed 2 bases and J shed 4 bases, with 9 bases lying between them. Germline CDR1 reads LGHNA; CDR2 reads YNFKEQ. CDR3 residues: CASSQRGEGANVLTF. In DNA, the CDR3 is TGTGCCAGCAGCCAAAGAGGGGAAGGGGCCAACGTCCTGACTTTC.

The table lists this clonotype with a few counts. The chain uses TRBV28 and TRBJ1-5; TRBD1 matches 9 bases. The germline V gene encodes CDR1 MDHEN and CDR2 SYDVKM. Germline trimming cut 8 bases from V and 4 bases from J; bases unmatched to any gene: 3. The CDR3 is 13 residues long. The CDR3 here is CASGQGTNQPQHF. CDR3 in DNA: TGTGCCAGCGGACAGGGGACGAATCAGCCCCAGCATTTT.

This sequence joins TRBV15 and TRBJ2-3; tentative D call: TRBD2 (7 bases). The CDR3 spans 17 residues. V was shortened by 3 bases and J by 4 bases, with 20 bases between the two germline ends. Per germline, CDR1 LNHNV and CDR2 YYDKDF (reference sequence). CDR3 coding DNA: TGTGCCACCAGCAGCGAGTTGGGAGGGGGAGGCCCAGATACGCAGTATTTT. Protein sequence: CATSSELGGGGPDTQYF. Together with reference TRBV15 and TRBJ2-3, the CDR3 gives the full variable domain: DAMVIQNPRYQVTQFGKPVTLSCSQTLNHNVMYWYQQKSSQAPKLLFHYYDKDFNNEADTPDNFQSRRPNTSFCFLDIRSPGLGDTAMYLCATSSELGGGGPDTQYFGPGTRLTVL.

J is TRBJ2-3 and V is TRBV9, with D perhaps TRBD2 (5 bases). Germline V lookup: CDR1 SGDLS, CDR2 YYNGEE. Deletions cut 1 base from V and 6 bases from J, with 6 bases between. CDR3 size: 12 residues. CDR3 coding DNA: TGTGCCAGCAGCGTAAGGGAGGATACGCAGTATTTT. This encodes CASSVREDTQYF.